What follows are 21 T cell receptor beta chains derived from one specimen sequenced in a study of T cells after yellow fever vaccination. TCRdb reprocessed the 5' RACE reads with MiXCR, giving one entry per CDR3 protein. There are some 99,000 distinct CDR3 sequences in the sample; around 5.8% occur only once, and under 50% lies in the top ten. Sequenced material: CD8+ T cells sorted from PBMCs, taken 10 days after the yellow fever booster vaccination. Every receptor here comes from a man younger than 35 who received the YFV17D yellow fever vaccine.

This clonotype has only a few counts. This chain connects TRBV11-2 to TRBJ2-3; D is uncertain. Deletions cut 2 bases from V and 2 bases from J, with 11 bases between. Per the germline V gene, CDR1 is SGHAT and CDR2 is FQNNGV. CDR3 size: 15 residues. The CDR3 DNA reads as TGTGCCAGCAGCTTACGGGTTGTCACCACAGATACGCAGTATTTT. It specifies CASSLRVVTTDTQYF.

The V gene is TRBV14, the J gene TRBJ1-2; D is unclear. Trimming removed 1 base from V and 6 bases from J, with 9 bases in between. Germline lookup yields CDR1 SGHDN and CDR2 FVKESK. This CDR3 contains 13 residues. DNA for the CDR3: TGTGCCAGCAGCCAAGTCGGTCTTCATGGCTACACCTTC. It yields the protein CASSQVGLHGYTF.

This chain uses TRBV10-3 with TRBJ2-1, with D perhaps matching TRBD1 or TRBD2 (5 bases each). CDR1 and CDR2 from the germline V gene are ENHRY and SYGVKD. Between the trimmed V and J ends, which lost 0 bases and 8 bases, there was a span of 11 bases. The CDR3 runs to 14 residues. The CDR3 here is CAISESTRGDEQFF. In DNA form, the CDR3 reads TGTGCCATCAGTGAGTCGACGAGGGGTGATGAGCAGTTCTTC.

This clonotype has a handful of counts. This rearrangement joins TRBV4-1 to TRBJ2-3; 10 positions match TRBD1. The CDR3 length is 17 residues. V lost 2 bases to trimming and J lost 6 bases; unmatched junction nucleotides: 11. Germline assignment: CDR1 MGHRA and CDR2 YSYEKL. CDR3 residues: CASSQYIRQGAKDTQYF. CDR3 coding DNA: TGCGCCAGCAGCCAATACATCCGACAGGGGGCTAAGGATACGCAGTATTTT.

This clonotype was observed a few times. This chain uses TRBV7-2 with TRBJ2-7; 7 bases fit TRBD2. This CDR3 has 13 residues. J was trimmed by 3 bases and V by 5 bases; bases with no gene match: 4. Germline V gene data show CDR1 as SGHTA and CDR2 as FQGNSA. CDR3 DNA: TGTGCCAGCAGCCCGTGGGACTACTACGAGCAGTACTTC. Protein: CASSPWDYYEQYF.

This clonotype has ten or more counts. This rearrangement joins TRBV6-5 to TRBJ2-5; 7 bases align to TRBD1. Trimming at V came to 4 bases and at J to 5 bases, leaving 13 bases not matched to a gene. The V gene's germline CDR1 is MNHEY and CDR2 SVGAGI. The CDR3 sequence is 16 residues long. CDR3: CASSSLVTGLMETQYF. Here the CDR3 DNA reads TGTGCCAGCAGTTCTCTCGTGACAGGGCTCATGGAGACCCAGTACTTC.

This clonotype has a handful of counts. The rearrangement joins TRBV10-3 to TRBJ2-3, with 7 bases aligning to TRBD1. The CDR3 extends over 17 amino acids. From germline, CDR1 is ENHRY and CDR2 SYGVKD. V lost 4 bases and J lost 7; bases outside the gene matches: 17. The CDR3 region is CAISAPGGGQDGHTQYF. The CDR3, as DNA: TGTGCCATCAGTGCCCCAGGTGGCGGACAGGACGGGCATACGCAGTATTTT.

The chain links TRBV9 to TRBJ1-4; D remains unclear. The CDR3 totals 16 residues. The V and J ends lost 5 bases and 8 bases respectively, with 22 bases between them. Germline V gives CDR1 SGDLS, CDR2 YYNGEE. CDR3 nucleotides: TGTGCCAGCAGTGAGGACGGTGGTCCCCCCCGGGAAAAACTGTTTTTT. Translation: CASSEDGGPPREKLFF.

This clonotype has a handful of counts. The V gene is TRBV19, the J gene TRBJ2-5; D may be TRBD1 (6 bases). The V and J ends lost 4 bases and 2 bases respectively, with 17 bases between them. In germline, CDR1 is LNHDA, CDR2 SQIVND (reference sequence). There are 16 residues in the CDR3. The CDR3 DNA sequence: TGTGCCAGTAGTAAGAGGCAGGGGCGGCTTCAAGAGACCCAGTACTTC. It specifies CASSKRQGRLQETQYF.

In this sample, this clonotype turned up many times. In DNA, the CDR3 is TGTGCCAGCAGCCTGGGGACAGGGGGCGCGGCAGATACGCAGTATTTT. Residues: CASSLGTGGAADTQYF. The chain combines TRBV12-3 or TRBV12-4 with TRBJ2-3, with TRBD1 matching 12 bases. V dropped 6 bases and J dropped 4; count of bases not matched to a gene: 8. This CDR3 is built from 16 residues.

This clonotype was seen at least ten times. The chain couples TRBV7-9 to TRBJ2-3; 7 bases line up with TRBD2. The CDR3 is 16 residues long. The germline V gene encodes CDR1 SEHNR and CDR2 FQNEAQ (reference sequence). V was clipped by 3 bases and J by 3 bases; unmatched bases: 9. CDR3 in amino acids: CASSFNRGSPTDTQYF. CDR3 nucleotides: TGTGCCAGCAGCTTTAATCGCGGGAGTCCGACAGATACGCAGTATTTT.

This clonotype was seen more than once but under ten times. The rearrangement joins TRBV7-3 to TRBJ2-3; TRBD2 matches at 12 bases. CDR1 is SGHTA, CDR2 FQGTGA, per germline. The CDR3 spans 15 residues. The V gene end was trimmed by 4 bases and the J gene end by 3 bases; junction bases not matched to a gene: 2. Here the CDR3 DNA reads TGTGCCAGCAGCTGGACTAGCGGGGAGACAGATACGCAGTATTTT. It encodes CASSWTSGETDTQYF.

This clonotype was recorded a few times. The chain recombines TRBV4-1 with TRBJ1-5, with a tentative D call TRBD1 (5 bases). Trimming shortened V by 1 base and J by 3 bases, and 10 bases separated the two germline ends. This CDR3 comprises 15 residues. Germline CDR1 MGHRA, CDR2 YSYEKL. The CDR3 DNA follows: TGCGCCAGCAGCCAAGTCCCAGGGAACAATCAGCCCCAGCATTTT. Translation: CASSQVPGNNQPQHF.

There are a few counts of this clonotype. V and J are TRBV4-1 and TRBJ2-1, with TRBD1 matching 7 bases. V lost 4 bases, J lost 3 bases, and 9 bases stayed unmatched. The CDR3 sequence is 16 residues long. Germline-derived CDR1 and CDR2 are MGHRA and YSYEKL. The CDR3 is CASSRVGQELYNEQFF. The CDR3 DNA sequence: TGCGCCAGCAGCCGGGTAGGACAGGAACTCTACAATGAGCAGTTCTTC.

This clonotype was picked up many times. This sequence joins TRBV7-2 and TRBJ2-1; 10 bases agree with TRBD2. V was clipped by 2 bases and J by 10 bases; unmatched bases: 11. The germline V gene has CDR1 SGHTA and CDR2 FQGNSA. CDR3 length: 16 residues. The CDR3 region is CASSLRLSSGGEEQFF. In nucleotides, the CDR3 is TGTGCCAGCAGCTTAAGGTTGTCTAGCGGGGGTGAGGAGCAGTTCTTC. The variable domain in full, with the rest retrieved from reference TRBV7-2 and TRBJ2-1, is GAGVSQSPSNKVTEKGKDVELRCDPISGHTALYWYRQSLGQGLEFLIYFQGNSAPDKSGLPSDRFSAERTGGSVSTLTIQRTQQEDSAVYLCASSLRLSSGGEEQFFGPGTRLTVL.

This chain joins TRBV5-1 and TRBJ1-5; no clear D. Germline assignment: CDR1 SGHRS and CDR2 YFSETQ. V gave up 0 bases and J gave up 0 bases, with 13 bases separating them. The CDR3 sequence is 17 residues long. The CDR3 nucleotides read TGCGCCAGCAGCTTGGCCAAGGCCGATTATAGCAATCAGCCCCAGCATTTT. It specifies CASSLAKADYSNQPQHF.

V gene TRBV4-1 combines with J gene TRBJ2-1; D not certain. The CDR3 extends over 16 amino acids. CDR1 is MGHRA and CDR2 is YSYEKL in the germline V gene. V shed 1 base and J shed 2 bases, with 12 bases lying between them. CDR3 sequence (DNA): TGCGCCAGCAGCCAAGTCGGCCATGGGCCCTACAATGAGCAGTTCTTC. Protein sequence: CASSQVGHGPYNEQFF.

A remark on this clonotype: The junction and the germline gene differ at one end; a read error may be behind it. This sequence joins TRBV4-3 and TRBJ1-4, with 9 positions matching TRBD1. This CDR3 region has 16 residues. Germline V gene lookup returns CDR1 LGHNA and CDR2 YSLEER. In DNA, the CDR3 is TGCGCCAGCAGCCAAGCACAGGGGGCGTATAATGGAAAACTGTTTTTT. Translated: CASSQAQGAYNGKLFF.

This clonotype turned up a few times. This rearrangement joins TRBV4-1 to TRBJ2-1, with D perhaps matching TRBD2 (5 bases). V lost 4 bases and J 4 bases, leaving 14 bases between the germline ends. Germline CDR1 is MGHRA and CDR2 is YSYEKL. The CDR3 covers 15 residues. CDR3 protein: CASSPVSGDYNEQFF. The CDR3, as DNA: TGCGCCAGCAGCCCTGTCAGCGGAGATTACAATGAGCAGTTCTTC.

This clonotype was counted between two and nine times. The chain is built from TRBV5-1 and TRBJ1-1, with 12 nucleotides matching TRBD1. V gave up 5 bases and J gave up 6 bases; unmatched junction bases: 14. The germline V gene has CDR1 SGHRS and CDR2 YFSETQ. This CDR3 has 17 residues. The CDR3 loop is CASSWGQGAPEGSEAFF. Written as DNA, the CDR3 is TGCGCCAGCAGTTGGGGACAGGGGGCTCCGGAGGGATCTGAAGCTTTCTTT.

This clonotype appeared a few times. J is TRBJ1-5 and V is TRBV6-6, with D possibly TRBD1 on 5 matching bases. This CDR3 contains 13 residues. Per germline, CDR1 MNHNY and CDR2 SVGAGI (reference sequence). V lost 2 bases to trimming and J lost 7 bases, with 9 bases between them. In nucleotides, the CDR3 is TGTGCCAGCAGTTACGGTACAGGCCAGCCCCAGCATTTT. As protein: CASSYGTGQPQHF.